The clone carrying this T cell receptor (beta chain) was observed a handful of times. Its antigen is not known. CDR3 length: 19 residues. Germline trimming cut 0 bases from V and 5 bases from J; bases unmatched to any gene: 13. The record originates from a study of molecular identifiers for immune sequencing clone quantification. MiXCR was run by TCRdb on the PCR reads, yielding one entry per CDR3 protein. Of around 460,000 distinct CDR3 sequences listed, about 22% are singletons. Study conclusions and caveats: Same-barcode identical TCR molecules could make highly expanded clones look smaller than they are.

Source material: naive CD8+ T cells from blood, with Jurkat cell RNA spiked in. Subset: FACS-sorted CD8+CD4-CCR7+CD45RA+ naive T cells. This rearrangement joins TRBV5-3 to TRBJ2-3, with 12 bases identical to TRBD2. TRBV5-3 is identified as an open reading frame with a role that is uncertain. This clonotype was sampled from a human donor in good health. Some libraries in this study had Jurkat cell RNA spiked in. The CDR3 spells CARSLANELAGGRQDTQYF. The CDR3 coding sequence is TGTGCCAGAAGCTTGGCCAATGAGCTAGCGGGAGGGCGACAAGATACGCAGTATTTT.